This is a list of T cell receptor beta chains from one sample in a study of blood T cell repertoires in COVID-19. The protocol was immunoSEQ multiplex PCR, while the TCRdb copy is restricted to in-frame clones and leaves out a portion. The sample has about 69,000 clones; 85% are singletons. Sequences were obtained from peripheral blood. The receptors shown here come from a man at least 80 years old with acute or convalescent COVID-19. CDR3s include the opening cysteine and the closing phenylalanine or tryptophan. D genes are given only for firm matches. The size entry is marked missing in some rows and otherwise reads once, few, many or a size class.

J gene | D gene | clone size | V gene | CDR3 DNA | CDR3 protein
TRBJ1-1 | TRBD1 | few | TRBV19 | TGTGCCAGTCATGGAAGGACAGGGGCCGTTTTTAAAGCTTTCTTT | CASHGRTGAVFKAFF
TRBJ2-1 | - | - | TRBV15 | TGTGCCACCAGCAGAGATCGGGGGCTAGCGGCCTACAATGAGCAGTTCTTC | CATSRDRGLAAYNEQFF
TRBJ2-4 | TRBD1 | - | TRBV19 | TGTGCCAGTCGACAGGGTCTGGTCAAAAACATTCAGTACTTC | CASRQGLVKNIQYF
TRBJ2-1 | TRBD2 | once | TRBV30 | TGTGCCTGGAGTGTACTTGGGCTAGCGGGAGGGTCGGAGCAGTTCTTC | CAWSVLGLAGGSEQFF
TRBJ2-7 | - | - | TRBV29-1 | TGCAGCGTTGAAGATTGGAATCGCAGGGTGGGCGAGCAGTACTTC | CSVEDWNRRVGEQYF
TRBJ2-7 | - | - | TRBV30 | TGTGCCTGGAGTACAGGTCAGGTTAAGTACTTC | CAWSTGQVKYF
TRBJ1-5 | - | - | TRBV7-2 | TGTGCCAGCAGCGAACAGGAGTATAGCAATCAGCCCCAGCATTTT | CASSEQEYSNQPQHF
TRBJ1-6 | - | - | TRBV28 | TGTGCCAGCAGTCGAATAACAACAGGGAATTCACCCCTCCACTTT | CASSRITTGNSPLHF
TRBJ1-5 | - | - | TRBV27 | TGTGCCAGCAGTCGACACAGGTTTAGCAATCAGCCCCAGCATTTT | CASSRHRFSNQPQHF
TRBJ2-1 | - | - | TRBV5-1 | TGCGCCAGCAGCCCGAGGCCAGGGAACAATGAGCAGTTCTTC | CASSPRPGNNEQFF
TRBJ2-3 | - | - | TRBV27 | TGTGCCAGCAGTCCCCTAATGGTAGATACGCAGTATTTT | CASSPLMVDTQYF
TRBJ2-1 | - | - | TRBV6-5 | TGTGCCAGCAGTTATTCGGATGGAGATGAGCAGTTCTTC | CASSYSDGDEQFF